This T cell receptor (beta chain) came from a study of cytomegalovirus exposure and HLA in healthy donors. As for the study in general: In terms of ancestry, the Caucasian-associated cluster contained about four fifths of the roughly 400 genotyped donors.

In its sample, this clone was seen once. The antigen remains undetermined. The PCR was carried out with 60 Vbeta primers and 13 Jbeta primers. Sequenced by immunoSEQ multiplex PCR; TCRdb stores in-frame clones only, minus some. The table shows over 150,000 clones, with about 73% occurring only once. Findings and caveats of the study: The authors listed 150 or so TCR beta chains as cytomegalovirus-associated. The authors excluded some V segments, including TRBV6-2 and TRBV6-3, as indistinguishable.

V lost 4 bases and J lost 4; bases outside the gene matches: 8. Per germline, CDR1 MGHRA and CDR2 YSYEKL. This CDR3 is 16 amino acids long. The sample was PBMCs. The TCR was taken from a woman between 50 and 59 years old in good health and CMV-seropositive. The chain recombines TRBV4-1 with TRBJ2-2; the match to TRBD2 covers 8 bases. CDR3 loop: CASSLTGTRGTGELFF. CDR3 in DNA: TGCGCCAGCAGCCTTACCGGGACTAGAGGCACCGGGGAGCTGTTTTTT.